These T cell receptor beta chains were read from a single sample in a study of breast tumors, draining lymph nodes, adjacent tissues. TCRdb reprocessed the multiplex PCR reads with MiXCR, giving one entry per CDR3 protein. This sample has around 130,000 distinct CDR3 sequences; 21% occur once, and the top ten carry roughly 2.2%. The source material was axillary lymph node tissue. Source of these receptors: a female donor with breast cancer. Some clones in this sample may be carry-over from other donors' samples. Both conserved end residues are part of each CDR3. Expanded clones are given a class, and other clones once, few, many or no size at all.

many TRBJ2-3 TRBV7-9 CASSLELAGADTQYF
many TRBJ2-7 TRBV2 CASSELNRENEQYF
few TRBJ2-2 TRBV28 CASSVGVGELFF
many TRBJ2-7 TRBV20-1 CSAPLGLAVYEQYF
many TRBJ2-1 TRBV19 CASSTDRGDEQFF
once TRBJ1-5 TRBV2 CASSRQSMRGDQPQHF
many TRBJ2-1 TRBV4-1 CASSARGSRASNEQFF
many TRBJ2-1 TRBV12-3/TRBV12-4 CASSLGLAHEQFF
many TRBJ1-4 TRBV30 CAWSSQGGHEKLFF
many TRBJ2-3 TRBV2 CASGPSTMLAGLTDTQYF
few TRBJ2-7 TRBV25-1 CASSDRTYNEQYF
many TRBJ2-7 TRBV20-1 CSARSPGPNSYEQYF
NA TRBJ1-1 TRBV5-1 CASSHTQQVGTEAFF
many TRBJ2-7 TRBV19 CASRFTVAGKDEQYF
many TRBJ2-3 TRBV27 CASSLLPVRTPSTDTQYF
NA TRBJ1-1 TRBV20-1 CSARGNRGDPNTEAFF
many TRBJ1-3 TRBV9 CASSVGRGQGNTIYF
many TRBJ1-4 TRBV2 CASSDREGEKLFF
once TRBJ2-3 TRBV20-1 CSARGASGTTDTQYF
many TRBJ1-2 TRBV28 CASSLGQILVGYTF
many TRBJ2-1 TRBV5-4 CASSPERGLAGRNEQFF
few TRBJ2-1 TRBV28 CASSKSGYNEQFF
NA TRBJ2-1 TRBV5-1 CASSLASSTESSYSEQFF
many TRBJ1-2 TRBV10-3 CAIRPGQEGYGYTF
many TRBJ2-1 TRBV6-1 CASRTNGGAGEQFF
NA TRBJ2-7 TRBV6-1 CASSEVMGQDYDEQYF
many TRBJ2-3 TRBV12-3/TRBV12-4 CASSRTSGRRFGTDTQYF
many TRBJ2-3 TRBV9 CASSVGSGPSTDTQYF
many TRBJ2-2 TRBV11-2 CASTRGAYAGELFF
few TRBJ2-6 TRBV10-3 CAIMATSGANVLTF
NA TRBJ1-3 TRBV20-1 CSVSMGISGNTIYF
many TRBJ2-3 TRBV5-1 CASSLERNTQYF
many TRBJ2-3 TRBV6-5 CASSYSRLAGAADTQYF
many TRBJ2-7 TRBV7-9 CASSLQNSYEQYF
many TRBJ1-2 TRBV20-1 CSAEEDRDYGYTF
many TRBJ2-1 TRBV3-1 CASSQAALRDEQFF
NA TRBJ1-1 TRBV10-3 CAISESQYTEAFF
many TRBJ1-6 TRBV20-1 CSASRGRIDSPLHF
few TRBJ2-3 TRBV18 CASSPPSQGARGTQYF
many TRBJ2-3 TRBV5-4 CASASRGSAQYF
NA TRBJ1-2 TRBV29-1 CSVRDNPGCTF
many TRBJ1-2 TRBV18 CASSPLRDRDGYTF
NA TRBJ2-1 TRBV3-1 CASSLHGRGNEQFF
NA TRBJ2-1 TRBV5-5 CASSPGQETDNEQFF
few TRBJ2-6 TRBV7-9 CASSSGVLGENSGANVLTF
many TRBJ2-7 TRBV6-1 CASRTPPGLAYEQYF
NA TRBJ2-3 TRBV9 CASSANGLAGGPEVTDTQYF
NA TRBJ1-2 TRBV28 CASSYPGWGGPEGYTF
many TRBJ2-7 TRBV3-1 CASSRGDREDEQYF
many TRBJ2-7 TRBV11-2 CASSLRRPGEQYF
few TRBJ2-5 TRBV27 CASSWASGIQETQYF
many TRBJ2-6 TRBV7-9 CASSSDRKSGANVLTF
few TRBJ2-5 TRBV3-1 CASSKWTSGRGGETQYF